These 31 T cell receptor beta chains were sequenced from one sample in a study of CD8+ T cells in alopecia areata (dated by TCRdb to 2017 to 2018). Library preparation employed the immunoSEQ multiplex PCR assay. RNA was extracted from all samples and reverse transcribed into cDNA, which served as template for TCR sequencing. TCRdb stores this immuneACCESS table with in-frame sequences only. Part of the clones is absent; in the studies checked, under half of the shortfall reflects unresolved V genes, and no reason is known for the rest. A total of about 130,000 clones appear in this sample, approximately 58% of them only once. 4.5% of the sample is taken by the ten largest. Taken with the paper, the label for time point translates to: baseline before oral tofacitinib. The sequencing here drew on CD4+ T cells sorted from blood, taken at week 0. The receptors were gathered from a human donor with alopecia areata.

There are a few counts of this clone. V and J are TRBV5-1 and TRBJ2-3; 9 bases map to TRBD2. This CDR3 spans 16 amino acids. Germline V gene lookup returns CDR1 SGHRS and CDR2 YFSETQ. The ends lost 6 bases at V and 4 bases at J; junction bases unmatched: 12. CDR3: CASTTSGGGAPDTQYF. CDR3 coding DNA: TGCGCCAGCACCACGTCTGGCGGGGGGGCCCCAGATACGCAGTATTTT.

The chain has TRBV27 and TRBJ1-1; TRBD1 matches 11 bases. Unmatched junction bases numbered 7, after V lost 7 bases and J lost 3 bases. There are 15 residues in the CDR3. Germline values: CDR1 MNHEY, CDR2 SMNVEV (reference sequence). The CDR3 loop is CASNRDRGFDTEAFF. The CDR3 nucleotides are TGTGCCAGCAACCGGGACAGGGGGTTCGACACTGAAGCTTTCTTT.

A few counts support this clone. The chain is built from TRBV5-1 and TRBJ1-2, with a tentative D call TRBD1 (5 bases). Between the trimmed V and J ends, which lost 4 bases and 4 bases, there was a span of 11 bases. Germline V gives CDR1 SGHRS, CDR2 YFSETQ. CDR3 size: 13 residues. For the CDR3, the DNA is TGCGCCAGCAGCCTGGGACTGATCTATGGCTACACCTTC. This translates into CASSLGLIYGYTF.

The chain couples TRBV30 to TRBJ1-3; no clear D gene. V shed 0 bases and J shed 0 bases, with 15 bases lying between them. The germline V gene encodes CDR1 GTSNPN and CDR2 SVGIG (reference sequence). The CDR3 totals 17 residues. The CDR3 loop is CAWSVRAYSFSGNTIYF. The CDR3 region has the DNA TGTGCCTGGAGTGTACGGGCGTACAGCTTCTCTGGAAACACCATATATTTT.

This chain uses TRBV4-1 with TRBJ2-7, with unresolved D. Germline CDR1 and CDR2: MGHRA and YSYEKL. Trimming pared 4 bases from V and 4 bases from J, leaving 17 bases between. The CDR3 is 15 residues long. CDR3 sequence reads: CASSRGLSYSYEQYF. The CDR3 DNA follows: TGCGCCAGCAGCCGCGGTCTTTCGTATTCTTACGAGCAGTACTTC.

J is TRBJ2-6 and V is TRBV7-2; unclear D gene. V gave up 1 base and J gave up 0 bases, with 10 bases separating them. Per the germline V gene, CDR1 is SGHTA and CDR2 is FQGNSA. This CDR3 region has 17 residues. The CDR3 is CASSLVVGSSGANVLTF. The CDR3 bases are TGTGCCAGCAGCTTAGTTGTCGGGTCCTCTGGGGCCAACGTCCTGACTTTC.

Comments on this clone: This same CDR3 is encoded by further DNA sequences in the sample. This rearrangement joins TRBV18 to TRBJ1-5; D not certain. V was trimmed by 0 bases and J by 2 bases, leaving 8 bases between them. This CDR3 region has 15 residues. Germline values: CDR1 KGHSH, CDR2 LQKENI. The CDR3 sequence is CASSPPGGRNQPQHF. The CDR3 DNA is TGTGCCAGCTCACCACCGGGAGGTCGCAATCAGCCCCAGCATTTT.

V is TRBV7-8 and J is TRBJ2-2; D gene unclear. CDR3 size: 14 residues. V was cut by 1 base and J by 0 bases, with 3 bases left in between. Germline CDR1 reads SGHVS; CDR2 reads FQNEAQ. The CDR3 nucleotides are TGTGCCAGCAGCTTAGGAACGAACACCGGGGAGCTGTTTTTT. Translating it yields CASSLGTNTGELFF.

V and J are TRBV7-6 and TRBJ1-3; D is ambiguous. V was trimmed by 4 bases and J by 3 bases, leaving 16 bases between them. Germline CDR1 and CDR2: SGHVS and FNYEAQ. This CDR3 comprises 16 residues. Written as DNA, the CDR3 is TGTGCCAGCAGCTCGCGGCTTCTTACGGGTGGAAACACCATATATTTT. It yields the protein CASSSRLLTGGNTIYF.

The chain uses TRBV2 and TRBJ1-5, with D unclear. Deletions cut 2 bases from V and 0 bases from J, with 17 bases between. Germline V CDR1 and CDR2: SNHLY, FYNNEI. The CDR3 runs to 18 residues. CDR3 residues: CASSEPLAQSYSNQPQHF. The CDR3 nucleotides read TGTGCCAGCAGTGAACCTTTGGCTCAGTCTTATAGCAATCAGCCCCAGCATTTT.

V gene TRBV7-8 combines with J gene TRBJ1-1, with D tentatively TRBD1 (5 bases). V dropped 2 bases and J dropped 5 bases, with 18 bases sitting between them. CDR1 and CDR2 from the germline V gene are SGHVS and FQNEAQ. CDR3 length equals 16 residues. The chain's CDR3 is CASSLTSGVAGTEAFF. DNA for the CDR3: TGTGCCAGCAGCTTAACGTCGGGGGTGGCGGGGACTGAAGCTTTCTTT.

This clone was picked up a small number of times. The gene calls are TRBV2 and TRBJ2-1; D might be TRBD2 (6 bases). Trimming stripped 6 bases from V and 9 bases from J, with 18 bases between. Germline values: CDR1 SNHLY, CDR2 FYNNEI. CDR3 length: 14 amino acids. The DNA for the CDR3 is TGTGCCAGCAGCCGGGACTCCCGTGAAGTTGAGCAGTTCTTC. Amino acids: CASSRDSREVEQFF. The entire variable domain, with the rest obtained from reference TRBV2 and TRBJ2-1, is as follows: EPEVTQTPSHQVTQMGQEVILRCVPISNHLYFYWYRQILGQKVEFLVSFYNNEISEKSEIFDDQFSVERPDGSNFTLKIRSTKLEDSAMYFCASSRDSREVEQFFGPGTRLTVL.

The rearrangement joins TRBV5-1 to TRBJ2-1; possibly TRBD2 for D (6 bases). CDR1 is SGHRS, CDR2 YFSETQ, per germline. The V end was cut by 4 bases, the J end by 12 bases, with 14 bases between. This CDR3 spans 12 amino acids. The CDR3 spells CASSTNGGPQFF. CDR3 in DNA: TGCGCCAGCAGCACTAACGGGGGACCGCAGTTCTTC.

The chain uses TRBV28 and TRBJ2-5; possibly TRBD2 for D (6 bases). This CDR3 is 15 amino acids long. Trimming removed 5 bases from V and 5 bases from J, with 18 bases in between. Germline-derived CDR1 and CDR2 are MDHEN and SYDVKM. Here the CDR3 reads CASSHWTIGGETQYF. The CDR3 bases are TGTGCCAGCAGTCACTGGACTATCGGAGGGGAGACCCAGTACTTC.

The rearrangement joins TRBV5-1 to TRBJ2-7, with D possibly matching TRBD2 (6 bases). Germline loops: CDR1 SGHRS, CDR2 YFSETQ. CDR3 size: 13 residues. Trimming pared 4 bases from V and 6 bases from J, leaving 14 bases between. CDR3 sequence (DNA): TGCGCCAGCAGCGTGGACCTGGGGGGCGAGCAGTACTTC. Amino acid sequence: CASSVDLGGEQYF.

This chain joins TRBV20-1 and TRBJ2-7, with unresolved D. The CDR3 consists of 11 residues. Per the germline V gene, CDR1 is DFQATT and CDR2 is SNEGSKA (reference sequence). Trimming shortened V by 6 bases and J by 0 bases, and 6 bases separated the two germline ends. The chain's CDR3 is CSAHSSYEQYF. Written as DNA, the CDR3 is TGCAGTGCCCACAGCTCCTACGAGCAGTACTTC.

As DNA, the CDR3 is TGCGCCAGCAGCCAAGACTCGGGCAAAGAGACCCAGTACTTC. This gives the protein CASSQDSGKETQYF. The genes are TRBV4-1 and TRBJ2-5; D is undetermined. This CDR3 contains 14 residues. Germline CDR1 and CDR2: MGHRA and YSYEKL. The V end was cut by 0 bases, the J end by 3 bases, with 8 bases between.

This clone showed up just once. This chain uses TRBV5-1 with TRBJ2-5, with 7 bases lining up with TRBD1. V trimming: 4 bases; J trimming: 4 bases; junction bases outside the gene matches: 7. The germline V gene encodes CDR1 SGHRS and CDR2 YFSETQ. The CDR3 is 14 amino acids. The CDR3 protein is CASSRDSGRETQYF. The CDR3 DNA is TGCGCCAGCAGCCGGGACAGTGGTAGAGAGACCCAGTACTTC.

The chain recombines TRBV9 with TRBJ2-3, with D tentatively TRBD2 (6 bases). The CDR3 sequence is 15 residues long. Trimming stripped 3 bases from V and 0 bases from J, with 11 bases between. The germline CDR1 and CDR2 sequences are SGDLS and YYNGEE. The CDR3 reads CASSGGTASTDTQYF. Written as DNA, the CDR3 is TGTGCCAGCAGCGGGGGGACTGCTAGCACAGATACGCAGTATTTT.

This chain links TRBV7-2 with TRBJ1-2; 9 positions match TRBD1. Per the germline V gene, CDR1 is SGHTA and CDR2 is FQGNSA. Trimming removed 3 bases from V and 8 bases from J; junction bases left unmatched: 16. The CDR3 extends over 17 amino acids. DNA for the CDR3: TGTGCCAGCAGCTTTCCTAGCGGGACAGGGTTCCTATGGGGCTACACCTTC. Its protein product is CASSFPSGTGFLWGYTF.

The chain uses TRBV5-4 and TRBJ2-3; D gene unclear. The germline V gene has CDR1 SGHNT and CDR2 YYREEE (reference sequence). Trimming took off 4 bases at V and 0 bases at J, with 9 bases between the two ends. This CDR3 is built from 14 residues. This CDR3 is CASSQDSSTDTQYF. In nucleotides, the CDR3 is TGTGCCAGCAGCCAAGACTCTAGCACAGATACGCAGTATTTT.

This rearrangement joins TRBV4-1 to TRBJ1-4; a weak D match, TRBD1 (5 bases). The CDR3 sequence is 13 residues long. From germline, CDR1 is MGHRA and CDR2 YSYEKL. With 3 bases removed from V and 4 bases from J, the gap between germline ends came to 6 bases. The CDR3: CASSQTVNEKLFF. CDR3 DNA sequence: TGCGCCAGCAGCCAGACAGTTAATGAAAAACTGTTTTTT.

The chain recombines TRBV7-3 with TRBJ2-1; a weak D match, TRBD2 (5 bases). The length of the CDR3 is 16 residues. The germline gives CDR1 SGHTA, CDR2 FQGTGA. The V end was cut by 6 bases, the J end by 0 bases, with 15 bases between. CDR3 DNA sequence: TGTGCCAGCAGTCTAACCCCGGGGAGCTCCTACAATGAGCAGTTCTTC. Its translation: CASSLTPGSSYNEQFF.

The rearrangement links TRBV7-9 to TRBJ1-3; perhaps TRBD1 as D (6 bases). Germline assignment: CDR1 SEHNR and CDR2 FQNEAQ (reference sequence). Trimming cost V 5 bases and J 0 bases, with 20 bases left between them. The CDR3 runs to 18 residues. The CDR3 loop reads CASSRGVGTLSSGNTIYF. As DNA, the CDR3 is TGTGCCAGCAGCCGCGGGGTCGGGACACTAAGCTCTGGAAACACCATATATTTT.

The chain joins TRBV4-1 to TRBJ2-1; 8 positions agree with TRBD1. Germline assignment: CDR1 MGHRA and CDR2 YSYEKL. CDR3 length: 17 amino acids. The V segment lost 4 bases and the J segment 4 bases; nucleotides outside the gene matches: 12. The CDR3 spells CASSLRFIRTGYNEQFF. For the CDR3, the DNA is TGCGCCAGCAGCCTGAGGTTTATTCGGACAGGGTACAATGAGCAGTTCTTC.

The V call is TRBV4-1, the J call TRBJ2-1; 14 bases are a match to TRBD2. Per germline, CDR1 MGHRA and CDR2 YSYEKL. The trim removed 2 bases at V and 9 bases at J, leaving 9 bases unmatched. This CDR3 has 17 residues. The CDR3 DNA is TGCGCCAGCAGCCAACAAAAAGGGACTAGCGGGGGTGGTGAGCAGTTCTTC. Protein sequence: CASSQQKGTSGGGEQFF.

The V and J genes are TRBV11-2 and TRBJ2-7; weak D call: TRBD1 (5 bases). V was clipped by 2 bases and J by 0 bases, with 20 bases between them. CDR1 and CDR2 (germline): SGHAT, FQNNGV. The CDR3 has 18 residues. CDR3 loop: CASSLTRPQGLSSYEQYF. As DNA, the CDR3 is TGTGCCAGCAGCTTAACCCGCCCCCAGGGCCTGAGCTCCTACGAGCAGTACTTC.

V and J are TRBV6-6 and TRBJ1-2; 9 bases agree with TRBD1. V lost 1 base and J lost 4; bases outside the gene matches: 4. Germline assignment: CDR1 MNHNY and CDR2 SVGAGI (reference sequence). CDR3 length equals 15 residues. CDR3 region: CASSYFPGQGYGYTF. The CDR3 DNA reads TGTGCCAGCAGTTACTTCCCGGGACAGGGCTATGGCTACACCTTC.

CDR3 bases: TGTGCCAGCAGCTTTAGGAACACTGAAGCTTTCTTT. It is translated as CASSFRNTEAFF. V is TRBV5-4 and J is TRBJ1-1; the D is unclear. The CDR3 is 12 amino acids. V lost 2 bases and J lost 1, with 3 bases in between. The germline V gene encodes CDR1 SGHNT and CDR2 YYREEE (reference sequence).

This clone was observed a few times. The chain uses TRBV18 and TRBJ2-7; D is perhaps TRBD1 (5 bases). Germline loops: CDR1 KGHSH, CDR2 LQKENI. The V end lost 1 base, the J end lost 5 bases, and 12 bases lay between the germline ends. CDR3 length: 14 residues. The CDR3 DNA follows: TGTGCCAGCTCACCACAGGGCCAGGGCAACGAGCAGTACTTC. Amino acid sequence: CASSPQGQGNEQYF. The full variable domain, in which reference TRBV18 and TRBJ2-7 provide the parts outside the CDR3, is NAGVMQNPRHLVRRRGQEARLRCSPMKGHSHVYWYRQLPEEGLKFMVYLQKENIIDESGMPKERFSAEFPKEGPSILRIQQVVRGDSAAYFCASSPQGQGNEQYFGPGTRLTVT.

The CDR3 bases are TGTGCCAGCAGTTTATCGGGGGGTGAAAAACTGTTTTTT. Its translation is CASSLSGGEKLFF. This rearrangement joins TRBV27 to TRBJ1-4; maybe TRBD1 (5 bases). Germline lookup yields CDR1 MNHEY and CDR2 SMNVEV (reference sequence). V was clipped by 0 bases and J by 7 bases, with 6 bases between them. CDR3 length: 13 residues.